Presented here are 18 T cell receptor beta chains from one specimen sequenced in a study of T cell clonotyping in hematopoietic cell transplantation. Some clones are missing from TCRdb's copy, which holds only in-frame ones; the method was immunoSEQ multiplex PCR. Of roughly 40,000 clones in the sample, approximately 95% are singletons; the top ten hold roughly 0.91%. Sequencing was done on a sample of peripheral blood mononuclear cells. The source is a young man in good health. Some clones in this sample may be carry-over from other donors' samples.

The chain uses TRBV7-8 and TRBJ1-5; D might be TRBD1 (5 bases). The germline V gene has CDR1 SGHVS and CDR2 FQNEAQ. CDR3 length equals 13 residues. V lost 5 bases and J 6 bases, leaving 11 bases between the germline ends. The CDR3 sequence: CASSTRVGQPQHF. The CDR3 DNA is TGTGCCAGCAGCACCAGGGTAGGTCAGCCCCAGCATTTT.

The chain links TRBV6-5 to TRBJ1-2; D is perhaps TRBD1 (5 bases). The CDR3 loop spans 14 amino acids. V dropped 6 bases and J dropped 8 bases, with 19 bases sitting between them. Germline values: CDR1 MNHEY, CDR2 SVGAGI. The CDR3: CASRVSGTTWGYTF. DNA of the CDR3: TGTGCCAGCAGGGTCTCCGGGACCACCTGGGGCTACACCTTC.

In regard to this clone: One end of the junction varies from germline; a read error may be responsible. The CDR3 DNA is TGTGCTAGCAGCTTAGCTGCGTCCCTGAATGAAAAACTGTTTTTT. Amino acid sequence: CASSLAASLNEKLFF. This sequence joins TRBV7-7 and TRBJ1-4; D not resolved. The CDR3 is 15 residues long. Germline V lookup: CDR1 SSHAT, CDR2 FNYEAQ (reference sequence).

The V gene is TRBV19, the J gene TRBJ1-3; no clear D. This CDR3 contains 16 residues. V lost 2 bases to trimming and J lost 1 base, with 12 bases between them. CDR1 LNHDA and CDR2 SQIVND come from the germline V gene (reference sequence). In DNA form, the CDR3 reads TGTGCCAGTAGTATAAGCCAATCATTATCTGGAAACACCATATATTTT. Translation gives CASSISQSLSGNTIYF.

V usage is TRBV6-6 and J usage is TRBJ2-7; 10 bases align to TRBD1. The trim removed 4 bases at V and 4 bases at J, leaving 4 bases unmatched. The CDR3 sequence is 14 residues long. Germline CDR1 is MNHNY and CDR2 is SVGAGI (reference sequence). CDR3 amino acids: CASSSPGQGYEQYF. Written as DNA, the CDR3 is TGTGCCAGCAGTTCGCCGGGACAGGGGTACGAGCAGTACTTC.

The CDR3 DNA reads TGTGCCAGCAGCTCCAGCATAGGGTTGAATGAGCAGTTCTTC. It yields the protein CASSSSIGLNEQFF. V is TRBV7-3 and J is TRBJ2-1; D gene unclear. CDR3 length: 14 amino acids. Looked up from germline, CDR1 is SGHTA and CDR2 is FQGTGA. Trimming removed 4 bases from V and 7 bases from J, with 14 bases in between.

A few counts support this clone. V is TRBV5-1 and J is TRBJ2-2; perhaps TRBD1 as D (6 bases). The CDR3 length is 16 residues. Per the germline V gene, CDR1 is SGHRS and CDR2 is YFSETQ. Trimming pared 4 bases from V and 3 bases from J, leaving 16 bases between. In DNA, the CDR3 is TGCGCCAGCAGCGGCGGACAGAGTCGGGACACCGGGGAGCTGTTTTTT. Its protein is CASSGGQSRDTGELFF.

The V and J genes are TRBV14 and TRBJ2-7; weak D call: TRBD1 (5 bases). The CDR3 runs 14 residues. The germline CDR1 and CDR2 sequences are SGHDN and FVKESK. The ends were cut back, 0 bases at V and 7 bases at J, with 13 bases in the middle. CDR3 sequence (DNA): TGTGCCAGCAGCCAAGAAGGCAGGGTGGGGGAGCAGTACTTC. Translating gives CASSQEGRVGEQYF.

The chain employs TRBV1 and TRBJ2-5; TRBD2 reflects the table's D call only, with no check against the DNA. TRBV1 is assigned pseudogene status. The CDR3 consists of 19 residues. The CDR3 nucleotides are TGCACCAGCAGCCCGGGAGGGAGGAGCATAGTAGATGGTCAAGAGACCCAGTACTTC. Protein sequence: CTSSPGGRSIVDGQETQYF.

The count of this clone is one. The chain combines TRBV7-2 with TRBJ1-1; D is unresolved. Trimming shortened V by 1 base and J by 7 bases, and 10 bases separated the two germline ends. This CDR3 contains 13 residues. Germline loops: CDR1 SGHTA, CDR2 FQGNSA. The CDR3 is CASSLDGLGEAFF. In nucleotides, the CDR3 is TGTGCCAGCAGCTTAGACGGATTGGGTGAAGCTTTCTTT. Full variable domain (rest looked up from reference TRBV7-2 and TRBJ1-1): GAGVSQSPSNKVTEKGKDVELRCDPISGHTALYWYRQSLGQGLEFLIYFQGNSAPDKSGLPSDRFSAERTGGSVSTLTIQRTQQEDSAVYLCASSLDGLGEAFFGQGTRLTVV.

The gene calls are TRBV15 and TRBJ2-7, with D possibly being TRBD2 (6 bases). The V end was cut by 0 bases, the J end by 4 bases, with 13 bases between. The CDR3 spans 15 residues. Per germline, CDR1 LNHNV and CDR2 YYDKDF (reference sequence). This CDR3 is CATSRDLGGAYEQYF. CDR3 in DNA: TGTGCCACCAGCAGAGATCTCGGGGGAGCGTACGAGCAGTACTTC.

In DNA, the CDR3 is TGTGCCAGCAGCCAAGAGGGACAGGTTTCCTTCTACGAGCAGTACTTC. Encoded protein: CASSQEGQVSFYEQYF. This chain connects TRBV4-2 to TRBJ2-7; 8 bases line up with TRBD1. The CDR3 spans 16 residues. The germline gives CDR1 LGHNA, CDR2 YNFKEQ. Trimming cost V 0 bases and J 3 bases; bases outside gene matches: 7.

V gene TRBV5-1 combines with J gene TRBJ2-2; weak D call: TRBD1 (5 bases). V was pared by 4 bases and J by 1 base, with 14 bases between. CDR1 and CDR2 (germline): SGHRS, YFSETQ. The CDR3 sequence is 16 residues long. CDR3 bases: TGCGCCAGCAGCATCGAACCTACAGGGAACACCGGGGAGCTGTTTTTT. Translated, it gives CASSIEPTGNTGELFF.

This clone was seen only once. The chain joins TRBV21-1 to TRBJ1-2; the D segment call TRBD1 is taken from the table without a DNA check. TRBV21-1 is termed a pseudogene. The CDR3 runs 12 residues. The CDR3 DNA reads TGTGCCAGCACCCCCTCTCAGTATGGCTACACCTTC. The encoded protein is CASTPSQYGYTF.

V and J are TRBV28 and TRBJ1-5; D is undetermined. Germline loops: CDR1 MDHEN, CDR2 SYDVKM. V was clipped by 6 bases and J by 4 bases, with 22 bases between them. CDR3 length: 17 residues. CDR3 in DNA: TGTGCCAGCAGCCCCTCTAGGCTTGGGTATGGTAATCAGCCCCAGCATTTT. Its protein product is CASSPSRLGYGNQPQHF.

J is TRBJ2-6 and V is TRBV28, with D possibly TRBD1 on 5 matching bases. V was clipped by 5 bases and J by 0 bases, with 11 bases between them. This CDR3 spans 16 amino acids. The germline gives CDR1 MDHEN, CDR2 SYDVKM. Here the CDR3 reads CASSKRTFSGANVLTF. The CDR3 nucleotides read TGTGCCAGCAGTAAAAGGACATTCTCTGGGGCCAACGTCCTGACTTTC.

The J gene is TRBJ2-1, the V gene TRBV7-2; no definite D call. Between the trimmed V and J ends, which lost 6 bases and 6 bases, there was a span of 6 bases. This CDR3 comprises 11 residues. Per germline, CDR1 SGHTA and CDR2 FQGNSA. The CDR3 coding sequence is TGTGCCAGCAGACTCAGCAATGAGCAGTTCTTC. Its protein is CASRLSNEQFF.

This chain connects TRBV9 to TRBJ2-3; D is possibly TRBD2 (7 bases). CDR1 and CDR2 (germline): SGDLS, YYNGEE. Trimming took 3 bases from V and 6 from J, leaving 20 bases between them. CDR3 length: 16 residues. This chain's CDR3 is CASSEGVTGGVDTQYF. In DNA form, the CDR3 reads TGTGCCAGCAGCGAGGGGGTGACGGGGGGCGTCGATACGCAGTATTTT.